Each of the 21 T cell receptor beta chains below was sequenced from the same sample in a study of T cell repertoires in cytomegalovirus infection. TCRdb itself ran the reads through MiXCR, one entry per CDR3 protein. The profile shows 650,000 to 900,000 distinct CDR3 sequences, over 25% of them singletons. No antigens are known for them. Material: cultured CD8+ T cells from PBMCs, obtained from culture after CMV antigen stimulation. The receptors derive from a human donor in good health (CMV status not recorded). Some clones in this sample may be carry-over from other donors' samples.

CDR3: CASSSRQGSGELFF. The CDR3 nucleotides read TGTGCCAGCAGCTCAAGACAGGGGTCCGGGGAGCTGTTTTTT. The chain combines TRBV7-3 with TRBJ2-2; 8 bases agree with TRBD1. This CDR3 is 14 amino acids long. V shed 4 bases, J shed 6 bases, and the junction held 4 bases outside the gene matches. CDR1 SGHTA and CDR2 FQGTGA come from the germline V gene.

The CDR3 sequence: CASSRAPNQPQHF. CDR3 sequence (DNA): TGTGCCAGCAGCCGGGCCCCCAATCAGCCCCAGCATTTT. The V and J genes are TRBV7-9 and TRBJ1-5; no reliable D call. Germline CDR1 and CDR2: SEHNR and FQNEAQ (reference sequence). The CDR3 loop spans 13 amino acids. V was pared by 5 bases and J by 3 bases, with 8 bases between.

The chain uses TRBV3-1 and TRBJ1-1, with 9 positions matching TRBD1. Germline trimming cut 0 bases from V and 5 bases from J; bases unmatched to any gene: 19. Germline loops: CDR1 LGHDT, CDR2 YNNKEL (reference sequence). The CDR3 is made up of 20 amino acids. CDR3 protein: CASSQDRWTGDVAVWTEAFF. The CDR3 region has the DNA TGTGCCAGCAGCCAAGATCGGTGGACAGGGGATGTTGCCGTGTGGACTGAAGCTTTCTTT.

This chain connects TRBV19 to TRBJ1-1, with D tentatively TRBD1 (5 bases). The CDR3 runs to 15 residues. V lost 4 bases and J 5 bases, leaving 17 bases between the germline ends. Germline CDR1 reads LNHDA; CDR2 reads SQIVND (reference sequence). The CDR3 loop is CASSTRGRGDTEAFF. CDR3 bases: TGTGCCAGTAGTACCCGGGGGAGGGGTGATACTGAAGCTTTCTTT.

This clonotype was seen more than once but under ten times. The rearrangement uses TRBV7-6 and TRBJ1-5, with D possibly being TRBD1 (6 bases). The CDR3 contains 18 residues. Per the germline V gene, CDR1 is SGHVS and CDR2 is FNYEAQ. Trimming removed 1 base at V and 0 bases at J, with 16 bases between. The CDR3 nucleotides read TGTGCCAGCAGCTTAGGGGGGGCACTTGGCTATAGCAATCAGCCCCAGCATTTT. It codes for CASSLGGALGYSNQPQHF.

V and J are TRBV5-5 and TRBJ2-3; D is possibly TRBD1 or TRBD2 (6 bases each). CDR1 is SGHKS, CDR2 YYEKEE, per germline (reference sequence). V lost 0 bases and J 3 bases, leaving 14 bases between the germline ends. The CDR3 extends over 16 amino acids. The CDR3 loop is CASSLARGLETDTQYF. The DNA for the CDR3 is TGTGCCAGCAGCTTGGCCCGGGGGCTAGAGACAGATACGCAGTATTTT. Looking up the rest from reference TRBV5-5 and TRBJ2-3 gives the full variable domain: DAGVTQSPTHLIKTRGQQVTLRCSPISGHKSVSWYQQVLGQGPQFIFQYYEKEERGRGNFPDRFSARQFPNYSSELNVNALLLGDSALYLCASSLARGLETDTQYFGPGTRLTVL.

The chain carries TRBV5-1 and TRBJ2-2; D is possibly TRBD1 or TRBD2 (5 bases each). With 4 bases removed from V and 5 bases from J, the gap between germline ends came to 18 bases. The CDR3 totals 16 residues. Germline V lookup: CDR1 SGHRS, CDR2 YFSETQ. CDR3 residues: CASSVSGWGRTGELFF. DNA for the CDR3: TGCGCCAGCAGCGTCTCAGGTTGGGGACGGACCGGGGAGCTGTTTTTT.

This clonotype was observed many times. The chain joins TRBV27 to TRBJ2-1; perhaps TRBD2 as D (6 bases). The ends were cut back, 5 bases at V and 4 bases at J, with 12 bases in the middle. Per the germline V gene, CDR1 is MNHEY and CDR2 is SMNVEV (reference sequence). The CDR3 is made up of 14 amino acids. The CDR3 loop is CASSPAGLYNEQFF. The DNA of the CDR3 is TGTGCCAGCAGTCCCGCGGGGCTATACAATGAGCAGTTCTTC.

V and J are TRBV7-6 and TRBJ1-3; 11 bases map to TRBD1. This CDR3 is built from 16 residues. With V trimmed by 5 bases and J by 3 bases, 6 bases remained unmatched. Germline assignment: CDR1 SGHVS and CDR2 FNYEAQ. The CDR3 DNA sequence: TGTGCCAGCAGCCCAAGGACAGGGGGCTTTGGAAACACCATATATTTT. This sequence encodes CASSPRTGGFGNTIYF.

This clonotype was observed a few times. The rearrangement links TRBV29-1 to TRBJ1-2; a possible D gene is TRBD1 (5 bases). There are 14 residues in the CDR3. The V end lost 0 bases, the J end lost 4 bases, and 12 bases lay between the germline ends. CDR1 and CDR2 from the germline V gene are SQVTM and ANQGSEA. CDR3 sequence (DNA): TGCAGCGTTGAAGATCGGGGGGAAGGCTATGGCTACACCTTC. Protein: CSVEDRGEGYGYTF.

This clonotype appeared a few times. The rearrangement joins TRBV7-9 to TRBJ2-1; tentative D call: TRBD1 (6 bases). The CDR3 is made up of 15 amino acids. The V and J ends lost 4 bases and 2 bases respectively, with 12 bases between them. The germline gives CDR1 SEHNR, CDR2 FQNEAQ (reference sequence). The CDR3 DNA sequence: TGTGCCAGCAGCTACAGGGAATCTACCTACAATGAGCAGTTCTTC. Translating it yields CASSYRESTYNEQFF.

This clonotype was counted ten times or more. The rearrangement uses TRBV6-1 and TRBJ2-5; D may be TRBD2 (6 bases). Looked up from germline, CDR1 is MNHNS and CDR2 is SASEGT. Between the trimmed V and J ends, which lost 11 bases and 4 bases, there was a span of 17 bases. The CDR3 spans 13 residues. The CDR3 DNA reads as TGTGCCTTGCGAACCGGGGGAGGAGAGACCCAGTACTTC. Translation: CALRTGGGETQYF.

For this clonotype: A much larger clone lies one base from this, so it may be a read error. Likely a read error: the CDR3 ends without its conserved phenylalanine or tryptophan. The chain has TRBV7-6 and TRBJ2-1; no clear D gene. Germline values: CDR1 SGHVS, CDR2 FNYEAQ. The CDR3 totals 14 residues. V lost 5 bases and J lost 4, with 12 bases in between. In DNA form, the CDR3 reads TGTGCCAGCAGCGGTCTAACTTATTACAATGAGCAGTTCTAC. It codes for CASSGLTYYNEQFY.

Points on this clonotype: At one end, the junction sequence differs from germline, possibly due to a read error. This chain uses TRBV10-3 with TRBJ2-1, with 8 bases that match TRBD1. Germline assignment: CDR1 ENHRY and CDR2 SYGVKD. This CDR3 contains 15 residues. The CDR3 is CATRASGQVRANLIF. Here the CDR3 DNA reads TGTGCCACCCGAGCCTCGGGACAGGTACGAGCCAATTTGATCTTC.

The chain links TRBV12-3 or TRBV12-4 to TRBJ1-2; 8 bases are shared with TRBD1. V lost 5 bases to trimming and J lost 4 bases; unmatched junction nucleotides: 9. This CDR3 region has 15 residues. The CDR3 is CASSPDRGPLYGYTF. Written as DNA, the CDR3 is TGTGCCAGCAGTCCTGACAGGGGACCTCTCTATGGCTACACCTTC.

This sequence joins TRBV27 and TRBJ1-2; D might be TRBD1 (5 bases). Germline V gives CDR1 MNHEY, CDR2 SMNVEV (reference sequence). V was shortened by 8 bases and J by 4 bases, with 11 bases between the two germline ends. This CDR3 is built from 12 residues. As DNA, the CDR3 is TGTGCCAGCTTCGACAGACCCTATGGCTACACCTTC. It specifies CASFDRPYGYTF.

The chain has TRBV7-6 and TRBJ2-2; unclear D gene. The germline V gene has CDR1 SGHVS and CDR2 FNYEAQ. V lost 8 bases to trimming and J lost 0 bases, with 10 bases between them. This CDR3 is 14 amino acids long. CDR3 nucleotides: TGTGCCAGCCCGCCGGCGACGAACACCGGGGAGCTGTTTTTT. Its translation: CASPPATNTGELFF.

This clonotype is a singleton in its sample. V is TRBV27 and J is TRBJ1-5; D gene uncertain. Germline values: CDR1 MNHEY, CDR2 SMNVEV (reference sequence). Trimming took 8 bases from V and 1 from J, leaving 9 bases between them. The CDR3 sequence is 13 residues long. The CDR3 loop is CASALLSNQPQHF. In DNA form, the CDR3 reads TGTGCCAGCGCACTTTTGAGCAATCAGCCCCAGCATTTT.

Notes on this clonotype: Since a much larger clone is just one base distant, this may be a read error. The chain joins TRBV7-2 to TRBJ2-2; tentative D call: TRBD2 (7 bases). Germline V gene lookup returns CDR1 SGHTA and CDR2 FQGNSA. The CDR3 is 14 residues long. Trimming removed 11 bases at V and 6 bases at J, with 19 bases between. The CDR3 nucleotides are TGTGCCGGAATGTGGGGGGGCCCAGCCGGGGAGCTGTTTTTT. The encoded protein is CAGMWGGPAGELFF.

V gene TRBV7-6 combines with J gene TRBJ1-1; D is perhaps TRBD1 (5 bases). Deletions cut 4 bases from V and 8 bases from J, with 20 bases between. Germline values: CDR1 SGHVS, CDR2 FNYEAQ. The CDR3 is 15 residues long. CDR3 sequence reads: CASSSVATAEREAFF. The CDR3 DNA sequence: TGTGCCAGCAGCTCGGTTGCGACAGCTGAGAGAGAAGCTTTCTTT.

The V and J genes are TRBV18 and TRBJ1-4; TRBD1 is a possible D gene (6 bases). The CDR3 length is 15 residues. V dropped 3 bases and J dropped 5 bases, with 13 bases sitting between them. The V gene's germline CDR1 is KGHSH and CDR2 LQKENI. The DNA for the CDR3 is TGTGCCAGCTCACCCCGGACAGCGAGGAATGAAAAACTGTTTTTT. Protein product: CASSPRTARNEKLFF.